The sequence of this T cell receptor (beta chain) was determined in a study of cytomegalovirus exposure and HLA in healthy donors. Study-level results: Earlier analysis found most TCR beta V segments productive about 87% or about 30% of the time.

The PCR ran on 60 Vbeta and 13 Jbeta primers. Sequencing was performed with immunoSEQ multiplex PCR; in TCRdb, only in-frame clones are kept and a portion is missing. The table for this sample gives under 150,000 clones. In the case of this clone: Its cognate antigen is unknown.

Germline V CDR1 and CDR2: MNHEY, SMNVEV (reference sequence). There are 13 residues in the CDR3. V gave up 8 bases and J gave up 9 bases; unmatched junction bases: 9. Whereas donors were nominally healthy upon sampling, unrecorded immune exposures were probable. The rearrangement uses TRBV27 and TRBJ2-1, with TRBD1 matching 8 bases. Source material: PBMCs. The receptor was isolated from a man aged 40-50 years in good health and CMV-seronegative. CDR3 DNA: TGTGCCAGCGCTTTGCGGGGACAGGCTGAGCAGTTCTTC. Its translation is CASALRGQAEQFF.